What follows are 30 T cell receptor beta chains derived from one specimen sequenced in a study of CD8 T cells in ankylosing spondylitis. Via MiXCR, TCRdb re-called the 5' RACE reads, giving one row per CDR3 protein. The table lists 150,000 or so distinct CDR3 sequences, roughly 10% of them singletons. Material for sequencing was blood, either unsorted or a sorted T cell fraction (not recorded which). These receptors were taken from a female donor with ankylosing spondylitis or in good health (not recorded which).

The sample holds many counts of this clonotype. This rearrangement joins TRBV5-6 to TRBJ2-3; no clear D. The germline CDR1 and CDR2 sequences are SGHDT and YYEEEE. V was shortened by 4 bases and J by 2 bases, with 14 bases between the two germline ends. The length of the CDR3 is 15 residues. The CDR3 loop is CASSAAESYTDTQYF. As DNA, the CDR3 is TGTGCCAGCAGCGCCGCCGAGAGTTACACAGATACGCAGTATTTT.

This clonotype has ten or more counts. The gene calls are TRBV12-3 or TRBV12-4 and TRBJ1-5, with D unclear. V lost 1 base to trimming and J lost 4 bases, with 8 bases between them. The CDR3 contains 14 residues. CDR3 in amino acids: CASSLENRNQPQHF. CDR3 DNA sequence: TGTGCCAGCAGTTTAGAGAACAGAAATCAGCCCCAGCATTTT.

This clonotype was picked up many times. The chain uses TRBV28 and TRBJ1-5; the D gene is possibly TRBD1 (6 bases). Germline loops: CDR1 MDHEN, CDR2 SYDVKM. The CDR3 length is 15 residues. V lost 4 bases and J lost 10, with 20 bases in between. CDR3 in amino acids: CASSSSQGLKDPQHF. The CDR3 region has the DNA TGTGCCAGCAGTTCGTCACAGGGCTTGAAGGATCCCCAGCATTTT.

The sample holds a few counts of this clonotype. The CDR3 DNA sequence: TGTGCCAGCAGCTTAGACAGGGTCGACAATGAGCAGTTCTTC. Protein product: CASSLDRVDNEQFF. The genes are TRBV7-9 and TRBJ2-1; possible D gene TRBD1, 6 bases. Trimming removed 1 base from V and 5 bases from J, with 9 bases in between. Germline loops: CDR1 SEHNR, CDR2 FQNEAQ (reference sequence). CDR3 length: 14 amino acids.

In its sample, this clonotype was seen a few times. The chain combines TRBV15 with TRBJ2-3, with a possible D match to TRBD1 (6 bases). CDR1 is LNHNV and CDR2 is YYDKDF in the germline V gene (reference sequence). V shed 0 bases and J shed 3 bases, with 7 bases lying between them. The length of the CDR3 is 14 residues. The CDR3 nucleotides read TGTGCCACCAGCAGAGACAGGGGAACAGATACGCAGTATTTT. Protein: CATSRDRGTDTQYF.

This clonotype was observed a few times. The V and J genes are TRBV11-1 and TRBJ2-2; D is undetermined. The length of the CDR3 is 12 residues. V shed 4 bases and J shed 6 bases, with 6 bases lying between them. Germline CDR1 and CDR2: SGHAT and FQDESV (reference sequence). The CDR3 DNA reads TGTGCCAGCAGCTATCACTCCGGGGAGCTGTTTTTT. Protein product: CASSYHSGELFF.

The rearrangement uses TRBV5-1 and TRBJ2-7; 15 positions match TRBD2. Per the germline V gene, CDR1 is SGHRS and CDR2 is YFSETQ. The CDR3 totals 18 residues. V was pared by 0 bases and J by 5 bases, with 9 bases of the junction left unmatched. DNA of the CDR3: TGCGCCAGCAGCTTGGACGGGACTAGCGGGAGGCCGTGGGACGAGCAGTACTTC. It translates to CASSLDGTSGRPWDEQYF. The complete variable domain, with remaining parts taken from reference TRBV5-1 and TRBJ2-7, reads KAGVTQTPRYLIKTRGQQVTLSCSPISGHRSVSWYQQTPGQGLQFLFEYFSETQRNKGNFPGRFSGRQFSNSRSEMNVSTLELGDSALYLCASSLDGTSGRPWDEQYFGPGTRLTVT.

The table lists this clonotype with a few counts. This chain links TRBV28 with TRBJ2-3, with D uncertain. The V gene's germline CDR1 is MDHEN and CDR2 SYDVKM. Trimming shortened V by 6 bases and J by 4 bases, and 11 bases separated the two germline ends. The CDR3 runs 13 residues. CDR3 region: CASRIQSADTQYF. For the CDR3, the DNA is TGTGCCAGCAGAATTCAGTCGGCAGATACGCAGTATTTT.

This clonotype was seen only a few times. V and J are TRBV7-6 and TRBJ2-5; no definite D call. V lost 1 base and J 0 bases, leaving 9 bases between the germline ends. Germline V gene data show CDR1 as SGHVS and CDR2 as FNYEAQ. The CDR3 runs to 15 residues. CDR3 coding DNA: TGTGCCAGCAGCTTAGGACCCAGAGACCAAGAGACCCAGTACTTC. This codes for CASSLGPRDQETQYF.

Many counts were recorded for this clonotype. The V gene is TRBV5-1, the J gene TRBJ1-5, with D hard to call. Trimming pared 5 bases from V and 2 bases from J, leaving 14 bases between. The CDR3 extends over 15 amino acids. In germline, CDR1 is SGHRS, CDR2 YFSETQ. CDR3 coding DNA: TGCGCCAGCAGGTTTAAAGAAGAGGGCAATCAGCCCCAGCATTTT. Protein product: CASRFKEEGNQPQHF. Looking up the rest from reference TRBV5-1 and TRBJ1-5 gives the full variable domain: KAGVTQTPRYLIKTRGQQVTLSCSPISGHRSVSWYQQTPGQGLQFLFEYFSETQRNKGNFPGRFSGRQFSNSRSEMNVSTLELGDSALYLCASRFKEEGNQPQHFGDGTRLSIL.

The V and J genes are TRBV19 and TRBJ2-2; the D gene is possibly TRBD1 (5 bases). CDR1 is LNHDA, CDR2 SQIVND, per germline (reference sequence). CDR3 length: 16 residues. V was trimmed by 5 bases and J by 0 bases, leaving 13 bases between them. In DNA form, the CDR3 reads TGTGCCAGTAGTCCCCGCAGGGTCGCGAACACCGGGGAGCTGTTTTTT. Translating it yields CASSPRRVANTGELFF. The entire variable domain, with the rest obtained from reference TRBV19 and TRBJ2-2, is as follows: DGGITQSPKYLFRKEGQNVTLSCEQNLNHDAMYWYRQDPGQGLRLIYYSQIVNDFQKGDIAEGYSVSREKKESFPLTVTSAQKNPTAFYLCASSPRRVANTGELFFGEGSRLTVL.

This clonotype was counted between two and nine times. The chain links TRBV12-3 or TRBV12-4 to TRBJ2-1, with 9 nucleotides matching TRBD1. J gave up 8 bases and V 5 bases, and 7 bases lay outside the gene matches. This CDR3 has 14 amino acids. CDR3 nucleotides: TGTGCCAGCAGTCCTCCGACAGGGGGGCATGAGCAGTTCTTC. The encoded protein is CASSPPTGGHEQFF.

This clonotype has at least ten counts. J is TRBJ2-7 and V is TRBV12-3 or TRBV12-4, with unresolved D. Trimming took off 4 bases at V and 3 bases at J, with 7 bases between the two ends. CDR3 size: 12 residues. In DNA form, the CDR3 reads TGTGCCAGCAGTTGGCAAAGCTACGAGCAGTACTTC. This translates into CASSWQSYEQYF.

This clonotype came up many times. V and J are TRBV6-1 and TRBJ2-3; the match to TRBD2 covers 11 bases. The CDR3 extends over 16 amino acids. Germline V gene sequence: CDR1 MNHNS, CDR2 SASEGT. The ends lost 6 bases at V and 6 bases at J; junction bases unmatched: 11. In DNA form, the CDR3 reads TGTGCCAGCAGGGAGGTAGCGGGAGGGCCGGTGGATACGCAGTATTTT. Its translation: CASREVAGGPVDTQYF.

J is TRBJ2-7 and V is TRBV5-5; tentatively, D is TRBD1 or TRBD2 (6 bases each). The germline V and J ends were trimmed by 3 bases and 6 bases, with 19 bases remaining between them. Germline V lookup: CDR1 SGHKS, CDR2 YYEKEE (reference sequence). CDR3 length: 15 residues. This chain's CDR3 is CASSYDGGSPAEQYF. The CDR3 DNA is TGTGCCAGCAGCTATGACGGGGGCTCCCCGGCCGAGCAGTACTTC.

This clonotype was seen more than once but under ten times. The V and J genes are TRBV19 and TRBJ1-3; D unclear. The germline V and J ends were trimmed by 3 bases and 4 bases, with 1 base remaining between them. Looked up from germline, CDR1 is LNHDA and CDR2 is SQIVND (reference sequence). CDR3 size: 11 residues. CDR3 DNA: TGTGCCAGTAGTATCGGAAACACCATATATTTT. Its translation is CASSIGNTIYF.

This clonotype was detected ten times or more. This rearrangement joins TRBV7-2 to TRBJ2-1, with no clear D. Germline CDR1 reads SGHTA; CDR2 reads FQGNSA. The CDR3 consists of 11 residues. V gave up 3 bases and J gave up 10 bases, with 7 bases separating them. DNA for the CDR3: TGTGCCAGCAGCTTCGGGTACGAGCAGTTCTTC. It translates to CASSFGYEQFF. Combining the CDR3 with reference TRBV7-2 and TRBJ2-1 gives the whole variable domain GAGVSQSPSNKVTEKGKDVELRCDPISGHTALYWYRQSLGQGLEFLIYFQGNSAPDKSGLPSDRFSAERTGGSVSTLTIQRTQQEDSAVYLCASSFGYEQFFGPGTRLTVL.

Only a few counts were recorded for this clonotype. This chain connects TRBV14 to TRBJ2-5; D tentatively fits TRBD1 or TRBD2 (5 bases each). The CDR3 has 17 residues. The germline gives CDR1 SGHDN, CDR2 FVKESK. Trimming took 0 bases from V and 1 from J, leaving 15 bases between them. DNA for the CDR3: TGTGCCAGCAGCCAAGATGCAGGGACGGGCTTCCAAGAGACCCAGTACTTC. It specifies CASSQDAGTGFQETQYF.

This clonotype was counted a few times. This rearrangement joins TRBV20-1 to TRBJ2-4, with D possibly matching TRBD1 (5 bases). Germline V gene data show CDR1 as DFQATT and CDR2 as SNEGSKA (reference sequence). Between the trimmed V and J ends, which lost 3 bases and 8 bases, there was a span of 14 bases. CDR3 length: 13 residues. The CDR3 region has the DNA TGCAGTGCTAGGGCAGGGAAGGTTGACATTCAGTACTTC. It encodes CSARAGKVDIQYF.

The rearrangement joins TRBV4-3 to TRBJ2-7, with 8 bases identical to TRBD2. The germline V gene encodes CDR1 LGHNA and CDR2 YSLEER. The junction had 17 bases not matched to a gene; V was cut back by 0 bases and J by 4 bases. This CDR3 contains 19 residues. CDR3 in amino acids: CASSQEAVLSAGVGYEQYF. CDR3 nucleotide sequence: TGCGCCAGCAGCCAAGAAGCGGTGCTATCAGCGGGAGTAGGGTACGAGCAGTACTTC.

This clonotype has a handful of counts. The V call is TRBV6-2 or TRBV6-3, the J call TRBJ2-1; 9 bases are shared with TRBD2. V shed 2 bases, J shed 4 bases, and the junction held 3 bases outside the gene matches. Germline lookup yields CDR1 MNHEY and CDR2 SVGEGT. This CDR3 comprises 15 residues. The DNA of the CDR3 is TGTGCCAGCAGTTACCTAGCGGGACCGTACAATGAGCAGTTCTTC. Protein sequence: CASSYLAGPYNEQFF.

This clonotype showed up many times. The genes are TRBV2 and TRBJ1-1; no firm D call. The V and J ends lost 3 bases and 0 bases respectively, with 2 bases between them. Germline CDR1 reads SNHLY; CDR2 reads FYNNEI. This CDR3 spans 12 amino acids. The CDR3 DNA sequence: TGTGCCAGCAGTGAGGTGAACACTGAAGCTTTCTTT. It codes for CASSEVNTEAFF.

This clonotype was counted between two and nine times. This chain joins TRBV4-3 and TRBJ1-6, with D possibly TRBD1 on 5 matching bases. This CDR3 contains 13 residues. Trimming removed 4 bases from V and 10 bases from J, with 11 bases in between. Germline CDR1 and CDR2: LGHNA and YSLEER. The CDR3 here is CASSPGLGSPLHF. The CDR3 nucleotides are TGCGCCAGCAGCCCAGGGCTAGGGTCACCCCTCCACTTT.

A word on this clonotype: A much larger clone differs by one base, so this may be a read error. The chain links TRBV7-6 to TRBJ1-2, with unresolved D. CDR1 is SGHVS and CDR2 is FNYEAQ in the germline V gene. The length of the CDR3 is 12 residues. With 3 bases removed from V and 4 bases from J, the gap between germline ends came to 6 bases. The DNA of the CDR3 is TGTGCCAGCAGCTTCGGTGGCTATGGCTACACCTTC. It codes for CASSFGGYGYTF.

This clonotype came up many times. The CDR3 loop reads CASSSPNPQAGYTF. CDR3 bases: TGTGCCAGCAGCTCCCCAAATCCCCAGGCCGGCTACACCTTC. The J gene is TRBJ1-2, the V gene TRBV11-2; unclear D gene. The CDR3 contains 14 residues. Germline CDR1 is SGHAT and CDR2 is FQNNGV. V lost 4 bases and J 8 bases, leaving 17 bases between the germline ends.

Written as DNA, the CDR3 is TGTGCCAGTAGTATGACTGAGAATGAGCAGTTCTTC. It specifies CASSMTENEQFF. The gene calls are TRBV19 and TRBJ2-1; D gene unclear. V was pared by 3 bases and J by 7 bases, with 7 bases between. The germline V gene encodes CDR1 LNHDA and CDR2 SQIVND (reference sequence). The CDR3 runs to 12 residues.

The CDR3 loop reads CASSLGKYTGELFF. The CDR3 DNA follows: TGTGCCAGCAGCTTGGGGAAGTACACCGGGGAGCTGTTTTTT. The genes are TRBV7-8 and TRBJ2-2, with D hard to call. The CDR3 has 14 amino acids. The V and J ends lost 3 bases and 3 bases respectively, with 8 bases between them. The germline CDR1 and CDR2 sequences are SGHVS and FQNEAQ.

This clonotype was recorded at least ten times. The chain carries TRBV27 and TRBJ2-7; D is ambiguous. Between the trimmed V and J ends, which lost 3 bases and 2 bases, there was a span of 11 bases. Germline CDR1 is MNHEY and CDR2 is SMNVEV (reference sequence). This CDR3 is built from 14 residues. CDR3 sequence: CASSLSLSTYEQYF. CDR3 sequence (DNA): TGTGCCAGCAGTTTGAGCTTGTCAACCTACGAGCAGTACTTC.

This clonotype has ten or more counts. CDR3 nucleotides: TGTGCCAGCAGTTCGACGCGGGAGGTGCTAAGGGAGCAGTACTTC. It codes for CASSSTREVLREQYF. The rearrangement uses TRBV27 and TRBJ2-7, with TRBD2 matching over 8 bases. There are 15 residues in the CDR3. Germline V gives CDR1 MNHEY, CDR2 SMNVEV (reference sequence). J gave up 7 bases and V 4 bases, and 12 bases lay outside the gene matches.

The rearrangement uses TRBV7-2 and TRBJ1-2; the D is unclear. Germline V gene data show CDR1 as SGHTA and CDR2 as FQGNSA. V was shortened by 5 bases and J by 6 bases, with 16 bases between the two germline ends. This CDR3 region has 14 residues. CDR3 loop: CASSPQFSGNGYTF. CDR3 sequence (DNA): TGTGCCAGCAGCCCACAATTTTCGGGCAATGGCTACACCTTC.